This TCR beta chain was sequenced during a study of T cells expressing NK-cell markers. Study-level information: The authors sequenced eight donors, of whom seven were HCMV-seropositive and one was seronegative. Study observations and caveats: Dominance of the CD3+CD56-NKG2C+ fraction by these clonotypes also held in a few donors. Of the CD8+ T cell pool in about 6 donors, about 1.0-7.0% was accounted for by dominant NKG2C+ clonotypes.

Germline V CDR1 and CDR2: SGHVT, SQSDAQ. This CDR3 comprises 12 residues. With the 5' RACE reads reprocessed, TCRdb shows one record per CDR3 protein and no DNA. This repertoire includes roughly 350,000 distinct CDR3 sequences. In regard to this clonotype: Its antigen remains unknown.

The specimen was blood T cells: a sorted CD56 or NKG2C T cell subset, CD4+ or CD8+ T cells, or bulk PBMC T cells (not recorded which). This TCR was sampled from a man aged 18-70 years in good health. This chain connects TRBV7-4 to TRBJ1-4. The CDR3 sequence is CASRGTKEKLFF.